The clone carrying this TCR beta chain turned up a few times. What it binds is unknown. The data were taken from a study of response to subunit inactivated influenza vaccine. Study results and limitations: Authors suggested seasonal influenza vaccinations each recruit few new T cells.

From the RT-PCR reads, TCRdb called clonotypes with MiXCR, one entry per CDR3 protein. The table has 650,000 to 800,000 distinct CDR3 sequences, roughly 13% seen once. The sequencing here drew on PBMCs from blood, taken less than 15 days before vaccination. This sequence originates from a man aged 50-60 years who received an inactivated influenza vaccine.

The CDR3: CASSLTLNQPQHF. CDR3 sequence (DNA): TGTGCCAGCAGCCTTACCCTCAATCAGCCCCAGCATTTT. This chain uses TRBV3-1 with TRBJ1-5; D remains ambiguous. This CDR3 is built from 13 residues. Germline V CDR1 and CDR2: LGHDT, YNNKEL (reference sequence). The ends were cut back, 4 bases at V and 3 bases at J, with 7 bases in the middle. The complete variable domain, with remaining parts taken from reference TRBV3-1 and TRBJ1-5, reads DTAVSQTPKYLVTQMGNDKSIKCEQNLGHDTMYWYKQDSKKFLKIMFSYNNKELIINETVPNRFSPKSPDKAHLNLHINSLELGDSAVYFCASSLTLNQPQHFGDGTRLSIL.